Each of the 11 T cell receptor beta chains below was sequenced from the same sample in a study of control samples from healthy donors and cancer patients. Assay: immunoSEQ multiplex PCR; the TCRdb copy retains only in-frame clones and omits some. The sample lists roughly 140,000 clones; about nine tenths were seen once. Source material: blood. The receptors originated from a man aged 25 to 40 in good health.

Only one count was recorded for this clone. The chain combines TRBV25-1 with TRBJ1-4; D not certain. The CDR3 length is 15 residues. Trimming removed 1 base from V and 2 bases from J, with 8 bases in between. The germline gives CDR1 MGHDK, CDR2 SYGVNS. The CDR3 sequence: CASSESTPTNEKLFF. CDR3 in DNA: TGTGCCAGCAGTGAATCAACACCTACTAATGAAAAACTGTTTTTT.

The chain links TRBV7-2 to TRBJ2-3; possibly TRBD1 for D (6 bases). Germline lookup yields CDR1 SGHTA and CDR2 FQGNSA. With 1 base removed from V and 3 bases from J, the gap between germline ends came to 8 bases. There are 14 residues in the CDR3. In DNA, the CDR3 is TGTGCCAGCAGCTTAGGGGGGCAGACAGATACGCAGTATTTT. It yields the protein CASSLGGQTDTQYF.

The chain couples TRBV15 to TRBJ2-7, with D perhaps being TRBD1 or TRBD2 (5 bases each). Per germline, CDR1 LNHNV and CDR2 YYDKDF (reference sequence). The CDR3 sequence is 17 residues long. V was pared by 0 bases and J by 0 bases, with 15 bases between. CDR3 bases: TGTGCCACCAGCAGAGATTTCGTCCGGGACGTCTCCTACGAGCAGTACTTC. It yields the protein CATSRDFVRDVSYEQYF.

The chain employs TRBV7-6 and TRBJ2-3; D remains unclear. The CDR3 is 15 residues long. The V end lost 3 bases, the J end lost 0 bases, and 10 bases lay between the germline ends. CDR1 and CDR2 (germline): SGHVS, FNYEAQ. The CDR3 sequence: CASSFQPASTDTQYF. CDR3 sequence (DNA): TGTGCCAGCAGCTTTCAGCCAGCTAGCACAGATACGCAGTATTTT.

The V call is TRBV10-3, the J call TRBJ2-3; D tentatively reads TRBD1 or TRBD2 (6 bases each). The V end lost 0 bases, the J end lost 1 base, and 11 bases lay between the germline ends. CDR1 and CDR2 (germline): ENHRY, SYGVKD. This CDR3 is built from 16 residues. The CDR3 here is CAISESTRGGTDTQYF. The CDR3 bases are TGTGCCATCAGTGAGTCGACGAGGGGGGGCACAGATACGCAGTATTTT.

The chain combines TRBV2 with TRBJ1-4, with D unclear. There are 15 residues in the CDR3. The germline V and J ends were trimmed by 3 bases and 3 bases, with 11 bases remaining between them. The germline CDR1 and CDR2 sequences are SNHLY and FYNNEI. The CDR3 loop reads CASSEDGLANEKLFF. CDR3 bases: TGTGCCAGCAGTGAGGACGGCCTAGCTAATGAAAAACTGTTTTTT.

The chain is built from TRBV12-3 or TRBV12-4 and TRBJ2-7, with a possible D match to TRBD2 (6 bases). The V end lost 8 bases, the J end lost 6 bases, and 14 bases lay between the germline ends. This CDR3 spans 12 amino acids. The DNA of the CDR3 is TGTGCCAGCGAGGAGGGGACCGGCGAGCAGTACTTC. Translation: CASEEGTGEQYF.

V and J are TRBV5-1 and TRBJ2-3; 9 bases match TRBD1. CDR1 and CDR2 (germline): SGHRS, YFSETQ. The CDR3 loop spans 16 amino acids. The junction had 6 bases not matched to a gene; V was cut back by 0 bases and J by 4 bases. The CDR3 is CASSLASGTGSDTQYF. The CDR3 DNA reads as TGCGCCAGCAGCTTGGCCTCCGGGACAGGGTCAGATACGCAGTATTTT. Full variable domain (outside the CDR3, taken from reference TRBV5-1 and TRBJ2-3): KAGVTQTPRYLIKTRGQQVTLSCSPISGHRSVSWYQQTPGQGLQFLFEYFSETQRNKGNFPGRFSGRQFSNSRSEMNVSTLELGDSALYLCASSLASGTGSDTQYFGPGTRLTVL.

The chain recombines TRBV30 with TRBJ2-1; 11 positions agree with TRBD1. Germline V lookup: CDR1 GTSNPN, CDR2 SVGIG (reference sequence). This CDR3 region has 17 residues. V shed 5 bases, J shed 7 bases, and the junction held 16 bases outside the gene matches. CDR3 amino acids: CAWPGLLPGQGGNEQFF. CDR3 DNA: TGTGCCTGGCCTGGGCTCCTACCGGGACAGGGGGGGAATGAGCAGTTCTTC.

The V and J genes are TRBV5-6 and TRBJ2-4; TRBD1 is a possible D gene (6 bases). This CDR3 is built from 17 residues. V gave up 2 bases and J gave up 0 bases, with 15 bases separating them. Germline V lookup: CDR1 SGHDT, CDR2 YYEEEE. The CDR3 reads CASSFYPDSLAKNIQYF. The CDR3 DNA reads as TGTGCCAGCAGCTTCTACCCGGACAGTCTAGCCAAAAACATTCAGTACTTC.

The V call is TRBV29-1, the J call TRBJ2-7, with D unresolved. The CDR3 spans 13 residues. The ends were cut back, 7 bases at V and 1 base at J, with 14 bases in the middle. Germline V gene lookup returns CDR1 SQVTM and CDR2 ANQGSEA. The CDR3 DNA reads TGCAGCGGAATAGAGCAGACTTCCTACGAGCAGTACTTC. Protein product: CSGIEQTSYEQYF.